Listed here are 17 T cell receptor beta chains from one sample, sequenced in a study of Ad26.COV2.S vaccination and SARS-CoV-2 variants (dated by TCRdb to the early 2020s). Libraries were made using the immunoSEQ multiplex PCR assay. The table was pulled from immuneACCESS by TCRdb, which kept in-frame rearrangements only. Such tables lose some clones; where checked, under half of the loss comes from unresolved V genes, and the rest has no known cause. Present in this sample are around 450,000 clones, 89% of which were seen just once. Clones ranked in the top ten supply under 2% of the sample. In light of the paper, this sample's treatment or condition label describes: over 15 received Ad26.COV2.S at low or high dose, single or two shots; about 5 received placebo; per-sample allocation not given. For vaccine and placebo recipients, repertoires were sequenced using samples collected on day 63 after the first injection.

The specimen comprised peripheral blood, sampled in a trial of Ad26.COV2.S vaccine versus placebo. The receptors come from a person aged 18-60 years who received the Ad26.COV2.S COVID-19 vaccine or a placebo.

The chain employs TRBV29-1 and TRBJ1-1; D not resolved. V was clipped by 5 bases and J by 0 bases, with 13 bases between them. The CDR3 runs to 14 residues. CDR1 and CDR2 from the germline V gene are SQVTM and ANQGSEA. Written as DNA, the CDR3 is TGCAGCGTTCCCCCCCGGGGAATGAACACTGAAGCTTTCTTT. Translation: CSVPPRGMNTEAFF.

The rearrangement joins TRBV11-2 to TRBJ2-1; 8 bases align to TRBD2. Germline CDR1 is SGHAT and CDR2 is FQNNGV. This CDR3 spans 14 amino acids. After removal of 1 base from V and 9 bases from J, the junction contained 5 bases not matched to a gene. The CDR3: CASSLALSGSEQFF. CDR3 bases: TGTGCCAGCAGCTTAGCCCTCAGCGGGAGTGAGCAGTTCTTC.

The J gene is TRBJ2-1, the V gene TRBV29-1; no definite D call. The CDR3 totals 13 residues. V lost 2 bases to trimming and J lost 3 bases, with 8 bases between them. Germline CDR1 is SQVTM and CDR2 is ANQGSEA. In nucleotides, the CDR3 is TGCAGCGTTGAACAAACTCTCTACAATGAGCAGTTCTTC. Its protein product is CSVEQTLYNEQFF.

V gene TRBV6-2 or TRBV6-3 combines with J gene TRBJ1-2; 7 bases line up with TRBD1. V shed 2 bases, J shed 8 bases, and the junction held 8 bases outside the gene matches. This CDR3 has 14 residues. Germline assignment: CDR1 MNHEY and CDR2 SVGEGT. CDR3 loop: CASSYPGTVGGYTF. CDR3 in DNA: TGTGCCAGCAGTTACCCCGGGACAGTGGGGGGCTACACCTTC.

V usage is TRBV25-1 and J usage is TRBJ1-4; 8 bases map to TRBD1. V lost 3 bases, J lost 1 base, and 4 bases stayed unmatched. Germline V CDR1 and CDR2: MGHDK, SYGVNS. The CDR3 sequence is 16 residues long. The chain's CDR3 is CASSDRGRKTNEKLFF. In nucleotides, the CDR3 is TGTGCCAGCAGTGACAGGGGGCGTAAAACTAATGAAAAACTGTTTTTT.

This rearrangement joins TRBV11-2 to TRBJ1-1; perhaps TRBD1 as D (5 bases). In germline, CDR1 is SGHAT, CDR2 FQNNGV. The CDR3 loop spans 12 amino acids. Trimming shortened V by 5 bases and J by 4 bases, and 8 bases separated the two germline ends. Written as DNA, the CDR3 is TGTGCCAGCAGCCGGACACGCACTGAAGCTTTCTTT. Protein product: CASSRTRTEAFF. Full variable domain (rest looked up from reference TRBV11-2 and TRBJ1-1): EAGVAQSPRYKIIEKRQSVAFWCNPISGHATLYWYQQILGQGPKLLIQFQNNGVVDDSQLPKDRFSAERLKGVDSTLKIQPAKLEDSAVYLCASSRTRTEAFFGQGTRLTVV.

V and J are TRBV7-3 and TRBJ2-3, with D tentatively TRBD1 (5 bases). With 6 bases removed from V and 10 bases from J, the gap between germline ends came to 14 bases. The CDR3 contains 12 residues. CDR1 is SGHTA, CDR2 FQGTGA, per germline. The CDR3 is CASSPDSRAQYF. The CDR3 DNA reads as TGTGCCAGCAGTCCAGACTCCAGGGCGCAGTATTTT.

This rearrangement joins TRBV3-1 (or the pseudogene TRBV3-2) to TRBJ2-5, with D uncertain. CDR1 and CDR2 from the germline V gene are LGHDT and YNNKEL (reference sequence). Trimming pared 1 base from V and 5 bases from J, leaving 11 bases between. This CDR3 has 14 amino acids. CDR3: CASSQVGADETQYF. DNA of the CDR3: TGTGCCAGCAGCCAAGTAGGTGCGGACGAGACCCAGTACTTC.

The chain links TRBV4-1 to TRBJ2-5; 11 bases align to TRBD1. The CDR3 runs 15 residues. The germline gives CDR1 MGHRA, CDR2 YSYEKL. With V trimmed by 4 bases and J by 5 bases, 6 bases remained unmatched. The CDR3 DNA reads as TGCGCCAGCAGCCCCCTGGGACAGGGGGATGAGACCCAGTACTTC. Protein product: CASSPLGQGDETQYF.

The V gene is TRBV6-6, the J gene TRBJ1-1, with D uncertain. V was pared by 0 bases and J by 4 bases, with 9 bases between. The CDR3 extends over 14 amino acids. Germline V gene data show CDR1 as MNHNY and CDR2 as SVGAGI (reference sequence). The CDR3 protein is CASSYSRGGTEAFF. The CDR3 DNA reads TGTGCCAGCAGTTACTCGCGGGGTGGCACTGAAGCTTTCTTT.

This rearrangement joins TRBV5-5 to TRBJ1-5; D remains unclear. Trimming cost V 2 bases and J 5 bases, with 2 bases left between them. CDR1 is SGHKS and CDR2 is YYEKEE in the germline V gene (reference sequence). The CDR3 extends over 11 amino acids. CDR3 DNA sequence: TGTGCCAGCAGCTTTGATCAGCCCCAGCATTTT. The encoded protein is CASSFDQPQHF.

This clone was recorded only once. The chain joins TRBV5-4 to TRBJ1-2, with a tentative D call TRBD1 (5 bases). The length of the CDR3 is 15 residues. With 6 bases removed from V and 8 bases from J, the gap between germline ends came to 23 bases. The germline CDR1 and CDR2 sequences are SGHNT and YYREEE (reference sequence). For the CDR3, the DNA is TGTGCCAGCAACCCCTCAGGAGGGGCTGCTTGGGGCTACACCTTC. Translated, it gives CASNPSGGAAWGYTF.

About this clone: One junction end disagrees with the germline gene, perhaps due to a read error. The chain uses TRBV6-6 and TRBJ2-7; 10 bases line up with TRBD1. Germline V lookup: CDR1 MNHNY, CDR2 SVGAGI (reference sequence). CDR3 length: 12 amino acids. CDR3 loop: CASSTGTGVYDF. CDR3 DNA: TGTGCCAGCAGTACCGGGACAGGGGTCTATGACTTC.

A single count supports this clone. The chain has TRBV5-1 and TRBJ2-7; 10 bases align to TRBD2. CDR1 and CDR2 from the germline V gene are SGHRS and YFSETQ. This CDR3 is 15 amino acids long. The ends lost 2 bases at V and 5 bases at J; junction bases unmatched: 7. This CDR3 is CASSFELAGRDEQYF. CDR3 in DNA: TGCGCCAGCAGCTTCGAACTAGCGGGGAGGGACGAGCAGTACTTC.

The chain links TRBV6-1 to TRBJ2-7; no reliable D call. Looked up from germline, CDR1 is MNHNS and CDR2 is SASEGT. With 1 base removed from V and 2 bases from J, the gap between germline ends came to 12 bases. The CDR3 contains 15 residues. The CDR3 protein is CASSEGTYYAYEQYF. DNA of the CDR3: TGTGCCAGCAGTGAAGGCACCTACTACGCCTACGAGCAGTACTTC.

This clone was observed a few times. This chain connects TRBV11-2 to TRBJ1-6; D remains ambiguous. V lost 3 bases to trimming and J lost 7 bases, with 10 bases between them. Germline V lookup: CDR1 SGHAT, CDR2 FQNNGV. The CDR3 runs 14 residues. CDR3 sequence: CASSLEMANSPLHF. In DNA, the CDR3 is TGTGCCAGCAGCTTGGAGATGGCGAATTCACCCCTCCACTTT.

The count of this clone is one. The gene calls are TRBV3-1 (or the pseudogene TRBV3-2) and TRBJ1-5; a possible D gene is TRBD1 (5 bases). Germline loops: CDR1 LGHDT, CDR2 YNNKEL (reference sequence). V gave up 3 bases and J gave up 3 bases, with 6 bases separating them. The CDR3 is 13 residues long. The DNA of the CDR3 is TGTGCCAGCAGCCAGGGGGTCAATCAGCCCCAGCATTTT. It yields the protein CASSQGVNQPQHF.